This T cell receptor (beta chain) derives from a study of blood T cell repertoires in COVID-19. The protocol was immunoSEQ multiplex PCR, while the TCRdb copy is restricted to in-frame clones and leaves out a portion. The sample holds 250,000 to 300,000 clones, around 87% seen once. With 1 base clipped from V and 4 bases from J, the junction kept 6 bases outside the gene matches. CDR3 length equals 15 residues. CDR1 and CDR2 (germline): ENHRY, SYGVKD. The genes are TRBV10-3 and TRBJ2-7, with 8 bases matching TRBD2. The TCR sequence derives from a woman between 55 and 75 years old with COVID-19, enrolled during active disease. Sequenced: peripheral blood. Here the CDR3 reads CAISELAGSQYEQYF. DNA for the CDR3: TGTGCCATCAGTGAGTTAGCGGGATCTCAATACGAGCAGTACTTC.